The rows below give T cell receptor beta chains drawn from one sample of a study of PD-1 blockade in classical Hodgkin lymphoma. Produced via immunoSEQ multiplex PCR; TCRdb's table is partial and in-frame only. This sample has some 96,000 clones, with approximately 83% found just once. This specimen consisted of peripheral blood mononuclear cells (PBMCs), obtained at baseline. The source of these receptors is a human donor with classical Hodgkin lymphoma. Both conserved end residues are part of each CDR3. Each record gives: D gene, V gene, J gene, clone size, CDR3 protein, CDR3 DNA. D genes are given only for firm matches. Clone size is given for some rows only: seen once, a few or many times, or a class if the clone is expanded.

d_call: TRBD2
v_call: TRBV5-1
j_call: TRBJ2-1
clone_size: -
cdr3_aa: CASSLGAGVTNEQFF
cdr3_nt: TGCGCCAGCAGCTTGGGAGCGGGAGTGACGAATGAGCAGTTCTTC

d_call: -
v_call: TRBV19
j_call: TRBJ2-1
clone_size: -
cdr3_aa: CASKDILTYNEQFF
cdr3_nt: TGTGCCAGTAAGGACATTCTAACCTACAATGAGCAGTTCTTC

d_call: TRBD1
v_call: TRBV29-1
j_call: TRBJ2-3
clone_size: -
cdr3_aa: CSAAGQGGTDTQYF
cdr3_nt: TGCAGCGCTGCAGGGCAGGGGGGCACAGATACGCAGTATTTT

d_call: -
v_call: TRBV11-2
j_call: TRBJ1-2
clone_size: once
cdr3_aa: CASSFSPPGAYYGYTF
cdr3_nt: TGTGCCAGCAGCTTCTCCCCGCCAGGGGCGTACTATGGCTACACCTTC

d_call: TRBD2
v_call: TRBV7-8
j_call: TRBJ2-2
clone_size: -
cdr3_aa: CASSRTVAGGAGELFF
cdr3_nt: TGTGCCAGCAGCCGCACGGTAGCGGGAGGGGCCGGGGAGCTGTTTTTT

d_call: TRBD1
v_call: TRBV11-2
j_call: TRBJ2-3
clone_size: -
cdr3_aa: CASSSGTGGNTQYF
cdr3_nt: TGTGCCAGCAGCTCAGGGACAGGGGGGAATACGCAGTATTTT

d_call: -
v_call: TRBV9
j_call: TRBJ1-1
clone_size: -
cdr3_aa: CASSVAGTDTEAFF
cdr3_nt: TGTGCCAGCAGCGTAGCTGGGACGGACACTGAAGCTTTCTTT

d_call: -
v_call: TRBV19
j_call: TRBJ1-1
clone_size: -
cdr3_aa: CASSWWNTEAFF
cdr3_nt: TGTGCCAGTAGTTGGTGGAACACTGAAGCTTTCTTT

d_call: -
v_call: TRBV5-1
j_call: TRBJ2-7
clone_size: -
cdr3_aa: CASSLARGTYEQYF
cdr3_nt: TGCGCCAGCAGCTTGGCACGGGGGACGTACGAGCAGTACTTC

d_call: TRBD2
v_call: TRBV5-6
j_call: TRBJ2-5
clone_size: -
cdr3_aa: CASSLAGVSETQYF
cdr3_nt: TGTGCCAGCAGCTTAGCGGGAGTTTCTGAGACCCAGTACTTC

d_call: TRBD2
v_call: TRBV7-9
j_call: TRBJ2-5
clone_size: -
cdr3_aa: CASSPPGRGEETQYF
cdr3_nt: TGTGCCAGCAGCCCCCCGGGACGGGGGGAGGAGACCCAGTACTTC

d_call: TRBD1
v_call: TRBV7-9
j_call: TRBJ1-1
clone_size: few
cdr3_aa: CASSLTGVTEAFF
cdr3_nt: TGTGCCAGCAGCTTAACAGGGGTCACTGAAGCTTTCTTT

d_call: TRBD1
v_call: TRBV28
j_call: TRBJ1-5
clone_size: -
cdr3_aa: CASNLPGGQAYSNQPQHF
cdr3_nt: TGTGCCAGCAACCTTCCAGGGGGACAGGCCTATAGCAATCAGCCCCAGCATTTT

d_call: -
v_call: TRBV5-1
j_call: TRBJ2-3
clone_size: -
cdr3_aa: CASSRGSGITDTQYF
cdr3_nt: TGCGCCAGCAGCCGGGGTAGCGGAATCACAGATACGCAGTATTTT

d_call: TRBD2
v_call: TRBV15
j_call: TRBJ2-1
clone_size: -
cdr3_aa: CATTPLAGVYNEQFF
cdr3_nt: TGTGCCACCACCCCACTAGCGGGAGTATACAATGAGCAGTTCTTC

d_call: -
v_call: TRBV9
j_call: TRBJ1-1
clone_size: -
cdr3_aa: CASSPDSAGGEARAFF
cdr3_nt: TGTGCCAGCAGCCCGGACAGTGCCGGGGGGGAGGCTCGAGCTTTCTTT

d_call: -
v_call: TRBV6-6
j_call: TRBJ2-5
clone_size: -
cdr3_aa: CASSYLGSIQETQYF
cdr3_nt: TGTGCCAGCAGTTATTTGGGCAGCATCCAAGAGACCCAGTACTTC

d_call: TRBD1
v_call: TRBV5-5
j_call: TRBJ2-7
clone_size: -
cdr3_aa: CASSFLDRVLSYEQYF
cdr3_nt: TGTGCCAGCAGCTTTTTAGACAGGGTCCTATCCTACGAGCAGTACTTC

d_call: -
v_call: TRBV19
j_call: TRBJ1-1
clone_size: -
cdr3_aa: CASSILGERAFF
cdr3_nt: TGTGCCAGTAGTATCTTAGGTGAAAGGGCTTTCTTT

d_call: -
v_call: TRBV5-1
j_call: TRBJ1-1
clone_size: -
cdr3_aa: CASSSEPQGGTEAFF
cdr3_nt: TGCGCCAGCAGCTCCGAGCCTCAGGGAGGCACTGAAGCTTTCTTT

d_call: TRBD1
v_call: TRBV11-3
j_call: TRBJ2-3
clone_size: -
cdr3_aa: CASSRGQGVFTDTQYF
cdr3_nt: TGTGCCAGCAGCCGGGGACAGGGAGTTTTCACAGATACGCAGTATTTT

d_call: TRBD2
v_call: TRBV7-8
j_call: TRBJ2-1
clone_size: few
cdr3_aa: CASRPLAGGLYNEQFF
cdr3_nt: TGTGCCAGCAGACCACTAGCGGGAGGTCTATACAATGAGCAGTTCTTC

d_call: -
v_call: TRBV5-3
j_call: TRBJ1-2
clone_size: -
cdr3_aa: CASSLNRGVSSF
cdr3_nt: TGTGCCAGCAGCTTGAATCGGGGGGTATCCTCCTTC

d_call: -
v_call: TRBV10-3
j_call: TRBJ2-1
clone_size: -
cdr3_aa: CAISDFNEQFF
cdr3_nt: TGTGCCATCAGTGACTTCAATGAGCAGTTCTTC

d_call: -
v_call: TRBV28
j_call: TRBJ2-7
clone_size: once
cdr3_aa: CASSPTGRIYEQYF
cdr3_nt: TGTGCCAGCAGTCCCACAGGGCGGATCTACGAGCAGTACTTC

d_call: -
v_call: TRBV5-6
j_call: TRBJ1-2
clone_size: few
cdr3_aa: CASSLGIYDYGYTF
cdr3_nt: TGTGCCAGCAGCTTGGGGATCTATGACTATGGCTACACCTTC

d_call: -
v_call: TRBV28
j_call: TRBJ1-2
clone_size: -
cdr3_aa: CASSLLDKYGYTF
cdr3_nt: TGTGCCAGCAGTTTATTAGACAAATATGGCTACACCTTC

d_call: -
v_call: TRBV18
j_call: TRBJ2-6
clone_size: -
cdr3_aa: CASSPSSGAGPLSGANVLTF
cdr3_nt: TGTGCCAGCTCACCATCAAGTGGGGCAGGGCCCCTGTCTGGGGCCAACGTCCTGACTTTC

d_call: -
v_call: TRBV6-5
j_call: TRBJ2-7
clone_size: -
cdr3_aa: CASSYSWGLGIYEQYF
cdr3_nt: TGTGCCAGCAGTTACTCGTGGGGGTTAGGAATCTACGAGCAGTACTTC

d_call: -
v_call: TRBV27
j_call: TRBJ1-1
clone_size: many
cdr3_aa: CASSGGPGMNTEAFF
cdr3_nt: TGTGCCAGCAGCGGTGGCCCAGGCATGAACACTGAAGCTTTCTTT

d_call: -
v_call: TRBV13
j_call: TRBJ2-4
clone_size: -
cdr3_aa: CASSLRGGGDIQYF
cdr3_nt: TGTGCCAGCAGCTTAAGAGGGGGAGGTGACATTCAGTACTTC

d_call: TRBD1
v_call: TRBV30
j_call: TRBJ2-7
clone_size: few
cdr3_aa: CAWIRDRANHEQYF
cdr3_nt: TGTGCCTGGATCAGGGACAGGGCAAACCACGAGCAGTACTTC

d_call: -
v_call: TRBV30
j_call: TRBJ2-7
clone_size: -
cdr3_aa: CAWSSGWGYEQYF
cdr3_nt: TGTGCCTGGAGTAGCGGGTGGGGCTACGAGCAGTACTTC